This is a list of T cell receptor beta chains from one sample in a study of cytomegalovirus exposure and HLA in healthy donors. Repertoires were generated with immunoSEQ multiplex PCR, while TCRdb's copy carries only in-frame clones and drops some. The sample gives 95,000 to 150,000 clones, around two thirds of which show up once; just under 8.5% is in the top ten. Specimen: PBMCs. The receptors stem from a woman in her thirties or forties in good health and CMV-seropositive. Each CDR3 is given with its conserved first and last residue. The D gene is left open where the match is weak. Clone size is given for some rows only: seen once, a few or many times, or a class if the clone is expanded.

d_call j_call clone_size v_call cdr3_length cdr3_aa cdr3_nt
TRBD2 TRBJ2-1 . TRBV4-3 16 CASSQELAGGYNEQFF TGCGCCAGCAGCCAAGAGTTAGCGGGGGGCTACAATGAGCAGTTCTTC
. TRBJ2-2 . TRBV10-3 14 CAISESAQTGELFF TGTGCCATCAGTGAGTCGGCCCAAACCGGGGAGCTGTTTTTT
. TRBJ2-3 few TRBV11-2 13 CASSSAETDTQYF TGTGCCAGCAGCTCCGCCGAGACAGATACGCAGTATTTT
TRBD1 TRBJ1-1 . TRBV9 14 CASSLTGVATEAFF TGTGCCAGCAGCCTGACAGGGGTGGCCACTGAAGCTTTCTTT
TRBD1 TRBJ1-1 . TRBV7-3 13 CASSPITGGRAFF TGTGCCAGCAGCCCCATTACAGGGGGGAGGGCTTTCTTT
. TRBJ1-2 . TRBV7-9 10 CATGDYGYTF TGTGCCACCGGAGACTATGGCTACACCTTC
TRBD1 TRBJ2-7 . TRBV7-2 14 CASSSRTGPYEQYF TGTGCCAGCAGCTCACGGACAGGGCCCTACGAGCAGTACTTC
. TRBJ2-3 . TRBV5-1 14 CASSLAQRADTQYF TGCGCCAGCAGCTTGGCCCAGCGCGCAGATACGCAGTATTTT
. TRBJ1-2 . TRBV4-3 16 CASSQDIRDHDYGYTF TGCGCCAGCAGCCAAGATATCAGGGATCACGACTATGGCTACACCTTC
TRBD1 TRBJ2-1 . TRBV5-8 15 CASSLRGQGYNEQFF TGTGCCAGCAGCTTGAGGGGACAGGGCTACAATGAGCAGTTCTTC
TRBD1 TRBJ1-2 . TRBV5-1 15 CASSAGQGANYGYTF TGCGCCAGCAGCGCAGGACAGGGGGCTAACTATGGCTACACCTTC
. TRBJ1-2 few TRBV9 15 CASSVYNRKNYGYTF TGTGCCAGCAGCGTATATAACAGGAAGAACTATGGCTACACCTTC
. TRBJ1-4 . TRBV7-2 14 CASSLKDSNEKLFF TGTGCCAGCAGCTTAAAAGATAGTAATGAAAAACTGTTTTTT
TRBD1 TRBJ1-2 . TRBV19 21 CASSTNRGPVLKFKFDYGYTF TGTGCCAGTAGTACAAACAGGGGCCCGGTCTTGAAATTTAAGTTTGACTATGGCTACACCTTC
. TRBJ1-1 few TRBV6-5 15 CASSYSAVANTEAFF TGTGCCAGCAGTTACTCTGCAGTCGCGAACACTGAAGCTTTCTTT
. TRBJ1-1 . TRBV7-2 14 CASTQWVRDTEAFF TGTGCCAGCACCCAATGGGTGCGGGACACTGAAGCTTTCTTT
TRBD1 TRBJ2-2 . TRBV6-4 14 CASSYRGNTGELFF TGTGCCAGCAGTTACAGGGGGAACACCGGGGAGCTGTTTTTT
. TRBJ1-6 . TRBV2 12 CASNSNNSPLHF TGTGCCAGCAACTCTAATAATTCACCCCTCCACTTT
. TRBJ2-7 . TRBV5-1 13 CASGFSTGYEQYF TGCGCCAGCGGATTTTCTACAGGCTACGAGCAGTACTTC
TRBD1 TRBJ1-2 . TRBV27 14 CASSLGDRYSGYTF TGTGCCAGCAGTTTAGGGGACAGATACAGCGGCTACACCTTC
TRBD2 TRBJ2-5 . TRBV7-9 17 CASSPASGGKYQETQYF TGTGCCAGCAGCCCAGCTAGCGGGGGGAAATACCAAGAGACCCAGTACTTC
. TRBJ1-2 . TRBV19 13 CASRVSGDYGYTF TGTGCCAGTAGAGTGTCGGGGGACTATGGCTACACCTTC
. TRBJ2-5 . TRBV7-9 14 CASSLRTLQETQYF TGTGCCAGCAGCTTGCGGACACTCCAAGAGACCCAGTACTTC
. TRBJ2-7 once TRBV5-6 14 CASGNRGGTYEQYF TGTGCCAGCGGAAATAGGGGGGGCACCTACGAGCAGTACTTC
. TRBJ1-6 . TRBV7-3 13 CASSPSYNSPLHF TGTGCCAGCAGCCCCAGCTATAATTCACCCCTCCACTTT
TRBD1 TRBJ1-1 . TRBV25-1 14 CASRDRVRSTEAFF TGTGCCAGCAGAGACAGGGTTCGTAGCACTGAAGCTTTCTTT
TRBD1 TRBJ1-2 . TRBV6-5 15 CASSPLGQANYGYTF TGTGCCAGCAGTCCTCTAGGACAGGCAAACTATGGCTACACCTTC
TRBD2 TRBJ2-3 few TRBV7-2 16 CASSPRLAGFRDTQYF TGTGCCAGCAGCCCTCGACTAGCGGGGTTCCGAGATACGCAGTATTTT
. TRBJ2-1 few TRBV5-4 15 CASSADSSSYNEQFF TGTGCCAGCAGCGCGGACAGCAGCTCCTACAATGAGCAGTTCTTC
TRBD1 TRBJ1-5 few TRBV2 13 CASSGTGPQPQHF TGTGCCAGCAGTGGGACAGGACCTCAGCCCCAGCATTTT
. TRBJ1-2 few TRBV7-2 14 CASTKASGHLGYTF TGTGCCAGCACCAAGGCCTCGGGACACCTTGGCTACACCTTC